This T cell receptor (beta chain) was documented in a study of PD-1 blockade in classical Hodgkin lymphoma. This CDR3 has 14 amino acids. Germline V gene sequence: CDR1 SQVTM, CDR2 ANQGSEA. V shed 4 bases and J 9 bases; nucleotides not matched to a gene: 9. Assay used: immunoSEQ multiplex PCR; TCRdb lists only in-frame clones, some missing. The table lists some 100,000 clones, 80% to 95% of them singletons, with less than 3% in the top ten. All patients experienced relapse after autologous stem cell transplantation, and brentuximab vedotin exposure was variable. The source of this sequence is a human donor with classical Hodgkin lymphoma. The rearrangement links TRBV29-1 to TRBJ2-1; TRBD2 aligns across 10 bases. The source was peripheral blood mononuclear cells (PBMCs), collected at baseline. In nucleotides, the CDR3 is TGCAGCGTTGGCGAAGCGGGAGGGCCTGGTGAGCAGTTCTTC. Its translation is CSVGEAGGPGEQFF.